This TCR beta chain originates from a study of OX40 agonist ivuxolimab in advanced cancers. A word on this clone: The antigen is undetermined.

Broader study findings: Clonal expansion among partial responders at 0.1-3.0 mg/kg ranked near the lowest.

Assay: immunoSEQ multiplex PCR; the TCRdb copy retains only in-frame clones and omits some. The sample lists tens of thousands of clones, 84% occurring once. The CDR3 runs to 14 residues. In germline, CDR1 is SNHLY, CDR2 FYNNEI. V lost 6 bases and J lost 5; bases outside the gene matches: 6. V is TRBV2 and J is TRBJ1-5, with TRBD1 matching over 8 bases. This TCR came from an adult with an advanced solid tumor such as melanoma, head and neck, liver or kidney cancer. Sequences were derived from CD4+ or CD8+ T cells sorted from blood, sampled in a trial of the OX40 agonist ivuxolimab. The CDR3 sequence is CASRGDRGYQPQHF. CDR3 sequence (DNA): TGTGCCAGCAGAGGAGACAGGGGATATCAGCCCCAGCATTTT.